This T cell receptor beta chain came from a study of blood T cell repertoires in COVID-19. Overall study: Samples representing acute and convalescent COVID-19 were sourced from the United States, Italy and Spain.

Those who participated ranged in age from roughly 18 to 90 years and resided in roughly 26 US areas. Participants reported their clinical history, and cohort assignment relied on those reports. Authors' methods: By means of reference gene primer amplification, nucleated cell counts were estimated. TCRdb's copy holds only in-frame clones and misses some; the assay was immunoSEQ multiplex PCR. That table is the source of V, J and clone size, and D and trimming were worked out from the DNA. The sample records around 480,000 clones, 87% being singletons. With 1 base clipped from V and 4 bases from J, the junction kept 7 bases outside the gene matches. The CDR3 covers 15 residues. Germline loops: CDR1 SGDLS, CDR2 YYNGEE.

The origin of this receptor is a woman between 18 and 30 years old who had recovered from COVID-19. The chain joins TRBV9 to TRBJ2-7; TRBD1 aligns across 8 bases. The sample was PBMCs or T cells enriched from blood (not recorded which). The DNA for the CDR3 is TGTGCCAGCAGCGTAACGACAGGGGCGGGGTACGAGCAGTACTTC. This sequence encodes CASSVTTGAGYEQYF.